The present TCR beta chain was sequenced within a study of cytomegalovirus exposure and HLA in healthy donors. PCR primers comprised 60 Vbeta and 13 Jbeta primers. Sequenced by immunoSEQ multiplex PCR; TCRdb stores in-frame clones only, minus some. The sample lists hundreds of thousands of clones, approximately 90% occurring once. Points from the study as a whole: Because they were indistinguishable, some V segments, including TRBV6-2 and TRBV6-3, were excluded. According to reports, the classifier identified cytomegalovirus status with high specificity and sensitivity. A later analysis found that most CMV-associated TCR beta chains appeared HLA-restricted.

In the case of this clone: Its antigen is currently unknown.

Germline assignment: CDR1 MNHEY and CDR2 SVGAGI. The CDR3 loop spans 13 amino acids. V lost 7 bases and J lost 4; bases outside the gene matches: 6. Sequenced input: PBMCs. The chain joins TRBV6-5 to TRBJ2-7, with 8 bases aligning to TRBD1. This receptor was obtained from a woman between 18 and 30 years old in good health and CMV-seronegative. The chain's CDR3 is CASNPTGDYEQYF. The CDR3 bases are TGTGCCAGCAATCCGACAGGGGATTACGAGCAGTACTTC.